This T cell receptor (beta chain) was profiled in a study of blood T cell repertoires in COVID-19. At the level of the study: Acute and convalescent COVID-19 specimens originated in the United States, Italy and Spain. PBMCs, B-cell-depleted T cells, or T cells provided the cDNA or gDNA that made up the material.

As processed by the authors: Amplifying reference gene primers gave estimates of nucleated cell counts. Method: immunoSEQ multiplex PCR; TCRdb's copy keeps in-frame clones and lacks some. The V and J calls and clone size are taken from that table; D and trimming were inferred from the DNA. The data show 200,000 to 250,000 clones, 70% to 90% seen once. Germline-derived CDR1 and CDR2 are MNHNS and SASEGT. V was cut by 0 bases and J by 0 bases, with 11 bases left in between. This CDR3 region has 16 residues. This sequence was found in a woman in her sixties or seventies with active or convalescent COVID-19. This chain joins TRBV6-1 and TRBJ1-1; D ambiguous. Source material: peripheral blood. The CDR3 nucleotides are TGTGCCAGCAGTGAAGCAGGGAGTAAATTGAACACTGAAGCTTTCTTT. Translation: CASSEAGSKLNTEAFF.